The subject of this entry is one TCR beta chain. One entry per CDR3 protein, called by TCRdb with MiXCR from the PCR reads. This sample carries about 10,000 distinct CDR3 sequences, 15% to 20% of them seen once, and the ten largest clones take 1.5% to 2%. These data come from a study of molecular identifiers for immune sequencing clone quantification. The CDR3 consists of 15 residues. Trimming left V 1 base short and J 4 bases short, with 11 bases between. CDR1 and CDR2 from the germline V gene are SEHNR and FQNEAQ (reference sequence). This clonotype was obtained from a human donor in good health. Some libraries in this study had Jurkat cell RNA spiked in. The chain recombines TRBV7-9 with TRBJ2-1; TRBD2 might be the D (5 bases). The sequenced material came from naive CD8+ T cells from blood, with Jurkat cell RNA spiked in. The subset was: FACS-sorted CD8+CD4-CCR7+CD45RA+ naive T cells. Here the CDR3 reads CASSLVGNLYNEQFF. The CDR3, as DNA: TGTGCCAGCAGCTTAGTCGGGAACTTATACAATGAGCAGTTCTTC. The variable domain in full, completed from reference TRBV7-9 and TRBJ2-1, reads DTGVSQNPRHKITKRGQNVTFRCDPISEHNRLYWYRQTLGQGPEFLTYFQNEAQLEKSRLLSDRFSAERPKGSFSTLEIQRTEQGDSAMYLCASSLVGNLYNEQFFGPGTRLTVL.